Sequencing of this T cell receptor beta chain was carried out in a study of OX40 agonist ivuxolimab in advanced cancers. Study at large: Every patient in dose escalation had hepatocellular carcinoma, melanoma, renal cell or head and neck cancer. Partial responses were achieved by three patients, one with hepatocellular carcinoma and two with cutaneous melanoma. Allowance was made for prior anti-PD-1, anti-PD-L1 or anti-CTLA-4 therapy, and roughly 40% had some. Points from the study as a whole: People who partly responded at 0.1-3.0 mg/kg had some of the least clonal expansion seen.

Method: immunoSEQ multiplex PCR; TCRdb's copy keeps in-frame clones and lacks some. The data show 71,000 or so clones, with 80% to 90% seen just once and about 5% held by the top ten. Per the germline V gene, CDR1 is PRHDT and CDR2 is FYEKMQ (reference sequence). CDR3 length equals 16 residues. V dropped 4 bases and J dropped 8 bases, with 23 bases sitting between them. About this clone itself: Its antigen is as yet unknown.

The chain has TRBV13 and TRBJ1-2; possible D gene TRBD1, 5 bases. Sequencing was performed on CD4+ or CD8+ T cells sorted from blood, taken in a trial of the OX40 agonist ivuxolimab. The sequence was obtained from an adult with an advanced solid tumor such as melanoma, head and neck, liver or kidney cancer. The CDR3 DNA is TGTGCCAGCAGCTCATCTAAGGCAGGGTCTGGGATCGGCTACACCTTC. It translates to CASSSSKAGSGIGYTF.